The 14 T cell receptor beta chains presented below share a single source sample, sequenced in a study of blood T cell repertoires in COVID-19 (dated by TCRdb to 2020 to 2021). The method was the immunoSEQ multiplex PCR assay. TCRdb mirrors the immuneACCESS table, restricted to in-frame sequences. Some clones are absent from its copies; in checked studies, under half trace to an unresolved V gene, and the reason for the others is unknown. This sample holds roughly 200,000 clones; roughly 90% were observed only once. Jointly, the top ten make up 1.6% of the sample. Sequenced sample: peripheral blood. These receptors were obtained from a man in his late teens or twenties with active or convalescent COVID-19.

The CDR3 DNA is TGTGCCAGCAGCTTAGAACTAGCGGAATACGAGCAGTACTTC. Translating it yields CASSLELAEYEQYF. J is TRBJ2-7 and V is TRBV7-9; 8 bases agree with TRBD2. The CDR3 totals 14 residues. Germline V lookup: CDR1 SEHNR, CDR2 FQNEAQ (reference sequence). With V trimmed by 1 base and J by 4 bases, 3 bases remained unmatched. Full variable domain (outside the CDR3, taken from reference TRBV7-9 and TRBJ2-7): DTGVSQNPRHKITKRGQNVTFRCDPISEHNRLYWYRQTLGQGPEFLTYFQNEAQLEKSRLLSDRFSAERPKGSFSTLEIQRTEQGDSAMYLCASSLELAEYEQYFGPGTRLTVT.

The chain has TRBV14 and TRBJ1-2, with 7 bases lining up with TRBD1. The V and J ends lost 1 base and 5 bases, in that order; junction bases with no gene match: 7. CDR1 is SGHDN and CDR2 is FVKESK in the germline V gene. This CDR3 is 15 amino acids long. As DNA, the CDR3 is TGTGCCAGCAGCCAAGCGCCCGGGACAGTATATGGCTACACCTTC. Translation: CASSQAPGTVYGYTF.

The chain links TRBV6-5 to TRBJ2-7; 8 bases match TRBD1. Germline V gives CDR1 MNHEY, CDR2 SVGAGI. The junction had 12 bases not matched to a gene; V was cut back by 7 bases and J by 4 bases. The length of the CDR3 is 15 residues. This CDR3 is CASTPRSTGGYEQYF. In DNA form, the CDR3 reads TGTGCCAGCACCCCCCGTAGCACAGGGGGATACGAGCAGTACTTC.

This sequence joins TRBV9 and TRBJ1-1, with 8 bases that match TRBD1. Germline assignment: CDR1 SGDLS and CDR2 YYNGEE. The CDR3 contains 14 residues. J lost 4 bases, V lost 4 bases, and 6 bases had no gene match. The chain's CDR3 is CASSTRTGSTEAFF. The DNA of the CDR3 is TGTGCCAGCAGCACTCGGACAGGGTCCACTGAAGCTTTCTTT.

As regards this clone: At the DNA level, this CDR3 is encoded by other sequences in the same sample as well. The chain joins TRBV15 to TRBJ1-1, with D hard to call. Trimming shortened V by 0 bases and J by 1 base, and 3 bases separated the two germline ends. The germline V gene has CDR1 LNHNV and CDR2 YYDKDF (reference sequence). This CDR3 comprises 13 residues. For the CDR3, the DNA is TGTGCCACCAGCAGAGATAGGAACACTGAAGCTTTCTTT. It specifies CATSRDRNTEAFF.

The chain carries TRBV6-2 or TRBV6-3 and TRBJ1-5; 7 positions match TRBD1. Germline V lookup: CDR1 MNHEY, CDR2 SVGEGT. J lost 6 bases, V lost 2 bases, and 10 bases had no gene match. The CDR3 length is 16 residues. The CDR3 nucleotides read TGTGCCAGCAGTTACCCCATTAGCACAGGGGCTCAGCCCCAGCATTTT. It encodes CASSYPISTGAQPQHF.

In DNA form, the CDR3 reads TGTGCCATCAGGAATGCGGAAGAAGCTTTCTTT. It encodes CAIRNAEEAFF. The V gene is TRBV10-3, the J gene TRBJ1-1; D remains unclear. The germline gives CDR1 ENHRY, CDR2 SYGVKD. With 6 bases removed from V and 8 bases from J, the gap between germline ends came to 10 bases. This CDR3 region has 11 residues.

This clone was detected once. The chain carries TRBV5-8 and TRBJ1-1; TRBD1 matches at 12 bases. Germline CDR1 reads SGHTS; CDR2 reads YDEGEE. J gave up 4 bases and V 4 bases, and 11 bases lay outside the gene matches. The CDR3 consists of 17 residues. CDR3 sequence: CASSQSRDRGRGTEAFF. In DNA form, the CDR3 reads TGTGCCAGCAGCCAATCCCGGGACAGGGGGCGAGGCACTGAAGCTTTCTTT.

The chain employs TRBV5-1 and TRBJ1-2; 7 bases fit TRBD1. V was clipped by 0 bases and J by 3 bases; unmatched bases: 8. The CDR3 length is 16 residues. The V gene's germline CDR1 is SGHRS and CDR2 YFSETQ. DNA for the CDR3: TGCGCCAGCAGCTTGGAGGGGGACAGCCTATACTATGGCTACACCTTC. Translation gives CASSLEGDSLYYGYTF.

This chain uses TRBV3-1 (or the pseudogene TRBV3-2) with TRBJ2-5, with 7 bases fitting TRBD2. This CDR3 has 16 residues. J lost 2 bases, V lost 3 bases, and 9 bases had no gene match. Looked up from germline, CDR1 is LGHDT and CDR2 is YNNKEL (reference sequence). Written as DNA, the CDR3 is TGTGCCAGCAGCCATTCCCGAGGAGCGGGACAAGAGACCCAGTACTTC. Translated, it gives CASSHSRGAGQETQYF.

The chain links TRBV30 to TRBJ1-2, with 8 bases identical to TRBD1. CDR1 is GTSNPN, CDR2 SVGIG, per germline (reference sequence). Unmatched junction bases numbered 4, after V lost 2 bases and J lost 5 bases. This CDR3 is built from 13 residues. The CDR3 loop reads CAWSKDRVYGYTF. CDR3 bases: TGTGCCTGGAGTAAGGACAGGGTGTATGGCTACACCTTC.

The DNA for the CDR3 is TGTGCCAGCAGCAAAGGACAGGGGACTAGCGGCAGCTCCTACAATGAGCAGTTCTTC. This sequence encodes CASSKGQGTSGSSYNEQFF. This chain links TRBV4-2 with TRBJ2-1; TRBD2 agrees at 11 bases. Germline CDR1 is LGHNA and CDR2 is YNFKEQ. V dropped 5 bases and J dropped 0; count of bases not matched to a gene: 12. The CDR3 extends over 19 amino acids.

The rearrangement links TRBV6-1 to TRBJ1-2; 10 nucleotides line up with TRBD1. The CDR3 contains 16 residues. Germline-derived CDR1 and CDR2 are MNHNS and SASEGT. J was trimmed by 7 bases and V by 2 bases; bases with no gene match: 10. The CDR3 here is CASSESRTGGYRGYTF. CDR3 DNA sequence: TGTGCCAGCAGTGAATCCCGGACAGGGGGGTATCGTGGCTACACCTTC.

This chain uses TRBV7-9 with TRBJ2-5, with TRBD2 identical over 11 bases. Germline lookup yields CDR1 SEHNR and CDR2 FQNEAQ (reference sequence). The trim removed 5 bases at V and 5 bases at J, leaving 7 bases unmatched. The CDR3 is made up of 15 amino acids. The CDR3: CASSPLAGGGETQYF. The CDR3 region has the DNA TGTGCCAGCAGCCCTCTAGCGGGAGGTGGTGAGACCCAGTACTTC.